These 10 T cell receptor beta chains originate from one sample sequenced in a study of post-analysis software for immune sequencing data. Study-level points and caveats: When patients were compared with controls, a handful of TRBV segments were more frequent, TRBV5-6, TRBV5-1 and TRBV20-1 among them.

TCR beta cDNA libraries included unique molecular identifiers. From the PCR reads, TCRdb called clonotypes with MiXCR, one entry per CDR3 protein. The sample has over 300,000 distinct CDR3 sequences; roughly 38% are singletons. The antigens for these receptors are not known. Sequenced: blood. These receptors were obtained from a girl between 10 and 17 years old with multiple sclerosis.

The chain employs TRBV7-8 and TRBJ1-5; TRBD1 is a possible D gene (6 bases). The length of the CDR3 is 15 residues. CDR1 and CDR2 (germline): SGHVS, FQNEAQ. V lost 5 bases and J 1 base, leaving 12 bases between the germline ends. The CDR3 spells CASSLQGGSNQPQHF. The CDR3 DNA follows: TGTGCCAGCAGCCTACAGGGAGGGAGCAATCAGCCCCAGCATTTT. The entire variable domain, with the rest obtained from reference TRBV7-8 and TRBJ1-5, is as follows: GAGVSQSPRYKVAKRGQDVALRCDPISGHVSLFWYQQALGQGPEFLTYFQNEAQLDKSGLPSDRFFAERPEGSVSTLKIQRTQQEDSAVYLCASSLQGGSNQPQHFGDGTRLSIL.

The chain couples TRBV4-1 to TRBJ1-6; maybe TRBD1 (5 bases). The CDR3 has 15 amino acids. The V gene's germline CDR1 is MGHRA and CDR2 YSYEKL. V lost 4 bases and J lost 6, with 13 bases in between. The DNA of the CDR3 is TGCGCCAGCAGCCGCGCGTGGCAGGGTAATTCACCCCTCCACTTT. Amino acids: CASSRAWQGNSPLHF.

V and J are TRBV12-3 or TRBV12-4 and TRBJ1-5; possibly TRBD1 for D (5 bases). V gave up 3 bases and J gave up 3 bases, with 27 bases separating them. This CDR3 has 20 residues. As DNA, the CDR3 is TGTGCCAGCAGTTTGCAGTGGGACGGGGCAACCCACGGATTCAATCAGCCCCAGCATTTT. It is translated as CASSLQWDGATHGFNQPQHF.

The chain links TRBV4-1 to TRBJ1-1; D gene ambiguous. Germline loops: CDR1 MGHRA, CDR2 YSYEKL. The CDR3 has 13 amino acids. With 1 base removed from V and 5 bases from J, the gap between germline ends came to 8 bases. Written as DNA, the CDR3 is TGCGCCAGCAGCCAAGCGACGTGGACTGAAGCTTTCTTT. Translating it yields CASSQATWTEAFF.

This clonotype was detected only a few times. The chain joins TRBV2 to TRBJ2-1; tentative D call: TRBD2 (6 bases). Trimming took 4 bases from V and 4 from J, leaving 11 bases between them. CDR1 is SNHLY and CDR2 is FYNNEI in the germline V gene. The CDR3 consists of 14 residues. The CDR3 sequence is CASSGLGPYNEQFF. As DNA, the CDR3 is TGTGCCAGCAGTGGACTAGGACCGTACAATGAGCAGTTCTTC.

The V gene is TRBV6-5, the J gene TRBJ1-6; D unclear. Germline V gene sequence: CDR1 MNHEY, CDR2 SVGAGI. The CDR3 sequence is 12 residues long. Trimming left V 3 bases short and J 7 bases short, with 4 bases between. CDR3 in amino acids: CASSYGNSPLHF. The DNA of the CDR3 is TGTGCCAGCAGTTATGGGAATTCACCCCTCCACTTT.

The chain is built from TRBV7-9 and TRBJ2-5; 9 bases align to TRBD2. Trimming at V came to 9 bases and at J to 5 bases, leaving 13 bases not matched to a gene. Per germline, CDR1 SEHNR and CDR2 FQNEAQ (reference sequence). The CDR3 is made up of 15 amino acids. This CDR3 is CASKTSGRFGETQYF. The CDR3 coding sequence is TGTGCCAGTAAGACTAGCGGACGTTTTGGGGAGACCCAGTACTTC.

V usage is TRBV12-5 and J usage is TRBJ2-7, with D possibly matching TRBD2 (7 bases). CDR3 length: 17 residues. With 2 bases removed from V and 7 bases from J, the gap between germline ends came to 24 bases. In germline, CDR1 is LGHNT, CDR2 FRNRAP. Written as DNA, the CDR3 is TGTGCTAGTGGTTTGCCACGGGGGGACACCGGAACGGGGGAGCAGTACTTC. Residues: CASGLPRGDTGTGEQYF.

As for this clonotype: A read error may produce the germline difference seen at one junction end. The chain has TRBV6-5 and TRBJ2-7; possible D gene TRBD1, 6 bases. Germline CDR1 MNHEY, CDR2 SVGAGI. The CDR3 runs 15 residues. CDR3 nucleotide sequence: TGTGCCAGCAGAGTCACCAGGGGCACCACCCGCGAGCGGTACTTC. Its protein product is CASRVTRGTTRERYF.

The CDR3, as DNA: TGTGCCAGCTCACCACCGGCAGCCAAGGGCACTGAAGCTTTCTTT. It specifies CASSPPAAKGTEAFF. This rearrangement joins TRBV18 to TRBJ1-1; D gene uncertain. This CDR3 comprises 15 residues. Trimming took 0 bases from V and 4 from J, leaving 12 bases between them. The germline CDR1 and CDR2 sequences are KGHSH and LQKENI.